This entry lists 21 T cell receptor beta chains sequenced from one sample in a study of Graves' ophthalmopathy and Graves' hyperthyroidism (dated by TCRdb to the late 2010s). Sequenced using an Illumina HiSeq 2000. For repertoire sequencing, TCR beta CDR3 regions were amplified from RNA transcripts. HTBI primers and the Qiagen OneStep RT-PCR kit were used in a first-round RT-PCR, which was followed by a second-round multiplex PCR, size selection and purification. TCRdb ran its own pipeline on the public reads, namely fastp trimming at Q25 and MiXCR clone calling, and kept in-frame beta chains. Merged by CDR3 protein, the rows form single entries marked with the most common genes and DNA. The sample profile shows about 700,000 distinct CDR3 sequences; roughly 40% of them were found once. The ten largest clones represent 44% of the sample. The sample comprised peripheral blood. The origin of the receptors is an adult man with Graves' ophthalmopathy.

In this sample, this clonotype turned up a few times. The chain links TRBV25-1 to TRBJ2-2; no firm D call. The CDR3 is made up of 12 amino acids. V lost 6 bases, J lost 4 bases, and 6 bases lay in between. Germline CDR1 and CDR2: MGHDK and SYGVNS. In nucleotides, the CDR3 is TGTGCCAGCAGCGTCAGCACCGGGGAGCTGTTTTTT. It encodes CASSVSTGELFF.

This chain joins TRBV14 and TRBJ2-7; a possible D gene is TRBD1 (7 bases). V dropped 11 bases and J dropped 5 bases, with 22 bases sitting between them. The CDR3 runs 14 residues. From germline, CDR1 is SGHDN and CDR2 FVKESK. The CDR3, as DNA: TGTGCCCGGAAATGGAGGGGGCAAGGCGACGAGCAGTACTTC. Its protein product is CARKWRGQGDEQYF.

CDR3 coding DNA: TGTGCCATCAGTGTAGACCCAGACCAAGAGACCCAGCATTTT. Its protein is CAISVDPDQETQHF. V usage is TRBV10-3 and J usage is TRBJ1-5, with unresolved D. The CDR3 spans 14 residues. The V and J ends lost 4 bases and 11 bases respectively, with 18 bases between them. In germline, CDR1 is ENHRY, CDR2 SYGVKD.

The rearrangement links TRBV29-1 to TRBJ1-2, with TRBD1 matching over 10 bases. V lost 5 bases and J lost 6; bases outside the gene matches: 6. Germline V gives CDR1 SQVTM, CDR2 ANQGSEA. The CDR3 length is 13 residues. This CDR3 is CSVCPGQGNGYTF. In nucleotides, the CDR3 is TGCAGCGTTTGTCCGGGACAGGGGAATGGCTACACCTTC.

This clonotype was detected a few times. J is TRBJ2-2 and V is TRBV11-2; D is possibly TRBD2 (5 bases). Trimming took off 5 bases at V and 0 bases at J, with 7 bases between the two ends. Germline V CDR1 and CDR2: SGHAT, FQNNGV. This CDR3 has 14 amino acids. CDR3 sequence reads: CASSPGTNTGELFF. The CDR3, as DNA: TGTGCCAGCAGCCCGGGGACGAACACCGGGGAGCTGTTTTTT.

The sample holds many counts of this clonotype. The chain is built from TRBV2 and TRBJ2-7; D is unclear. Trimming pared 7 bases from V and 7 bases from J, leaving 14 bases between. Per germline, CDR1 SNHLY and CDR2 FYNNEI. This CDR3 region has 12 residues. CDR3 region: CASNSVQEEQYF. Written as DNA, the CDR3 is TGTGCCAGCAATTCTGTCCAGGAAGAGCAGTACTTC.

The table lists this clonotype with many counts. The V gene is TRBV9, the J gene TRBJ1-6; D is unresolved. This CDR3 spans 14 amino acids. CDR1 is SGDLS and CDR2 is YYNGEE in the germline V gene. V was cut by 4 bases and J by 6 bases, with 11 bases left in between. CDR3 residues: CASSPRHSNSPLHF. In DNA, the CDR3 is TGTGCCAGCAGCCCCAGGCATAGTAATTCACCCCTCCACTTT.

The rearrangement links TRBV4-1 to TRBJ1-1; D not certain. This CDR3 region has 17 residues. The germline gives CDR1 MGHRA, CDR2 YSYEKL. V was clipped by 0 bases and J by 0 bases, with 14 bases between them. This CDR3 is CASSQDSRGWVNTEAFF. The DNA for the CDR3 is TGCGCCAGCAGCCAAGATTCGCGGGGTTGGGTGAACACTGAAGCTTTCTTT.

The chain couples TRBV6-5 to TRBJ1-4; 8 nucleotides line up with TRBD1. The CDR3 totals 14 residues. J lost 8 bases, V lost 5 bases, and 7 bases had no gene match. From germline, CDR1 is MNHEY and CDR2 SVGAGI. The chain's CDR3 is CASSPGQGWEKLFF. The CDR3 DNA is TGTGCCAGCAGTCCCGGACAGGGTTGGGAAAAACTGTTTTTT.

DNA for the CDR3: TGCAGCCTAGCCGGGACAGGGGGGAACTCACCCCTCCACTTT. Amino acid sequence: CSLAGTGGNSPLHF. The rearrangement links TRBV29-1 to TRBJ1-6; 11 nucleotides agree with TRBD1. CDR1 is SQVTM and CDR2 is ANQGSEA in the germline V gene. CDR3 length: 14 residues. J gave up 10 bases and V 8 bases, and 10 bases lay outside the gene matches. The full variable domain, completed using reference TRBV29-1 and TRBJ1-6, is SAVISQKPSRDICQRGTSLTIQCQVDSQVTMMFWYRQQPGQSLTLIATANQGSEATYESGFVIDKFPISRPNLTFSTLTVSNMSPEDSSIYLCSLAGTGGNSPLHFGNGTRLTVT.

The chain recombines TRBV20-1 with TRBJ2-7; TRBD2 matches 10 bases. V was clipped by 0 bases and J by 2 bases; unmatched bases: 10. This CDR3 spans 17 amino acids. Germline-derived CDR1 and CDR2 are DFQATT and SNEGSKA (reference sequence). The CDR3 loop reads CSARDQWRTSGTYEQYF. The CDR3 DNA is TGCAGTGCTAGAGATCAGTGGAGGACTAGCGGTACCTACGAGCAGTACTTC.

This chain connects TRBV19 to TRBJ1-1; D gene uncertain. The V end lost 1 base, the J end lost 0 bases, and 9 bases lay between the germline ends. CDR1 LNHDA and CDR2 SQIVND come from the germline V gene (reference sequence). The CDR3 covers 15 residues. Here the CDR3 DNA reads TGTGCCAGTAGTATAGTTCGTGGGCTGAACACTGAAGCTTTCTTT. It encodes CASSIVRGLNTEAFF.

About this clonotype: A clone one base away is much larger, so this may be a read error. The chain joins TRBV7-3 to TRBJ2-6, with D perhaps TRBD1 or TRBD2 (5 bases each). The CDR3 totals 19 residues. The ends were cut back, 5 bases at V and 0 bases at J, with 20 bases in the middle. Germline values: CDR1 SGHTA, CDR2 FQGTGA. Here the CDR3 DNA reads TGTGCCAGCAGCCGTAACGCAGGGAGCTCCCTCTCTGGGGCCAACGTCCTGACTTTC. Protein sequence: CASSRNAGSSLSGANVLTF.

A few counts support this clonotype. Here the CDR3 DNA reads TGTGCCAGCAGCTTAGAGCTGACAGGGGACGAGGAAAAACTGTTTTTT. Protein: CASSLELTGDEEKLFF. J is TRBJ1-4 and V is TRBV7-9; 8 positions agree with TRBD1. CDR3 length: 16 residues. Germline CDR1 SEHNR, CDR2 FQNEAQ (reference sequence). J was trimmed by 8 bases and V by 1 base; bases with no gene match: 9.

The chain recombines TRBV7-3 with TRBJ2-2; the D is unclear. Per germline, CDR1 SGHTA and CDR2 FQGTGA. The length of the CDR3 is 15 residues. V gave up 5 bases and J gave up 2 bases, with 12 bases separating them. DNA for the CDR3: TGTGCCAGCAGCCAAGCACAGCTAAACACCGGGGAGCTGTTTTTT. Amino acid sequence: CASSQAQLNTGELFF.

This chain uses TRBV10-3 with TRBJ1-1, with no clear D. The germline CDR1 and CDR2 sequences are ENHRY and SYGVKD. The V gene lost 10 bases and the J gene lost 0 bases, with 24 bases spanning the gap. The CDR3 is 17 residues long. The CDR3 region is CASIRHSPEGMNTEAFF. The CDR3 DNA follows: TGTGCCAGCATTAGGCACTCCCCTGAAGGTATGAACACTGAAGCTTTCTTT.

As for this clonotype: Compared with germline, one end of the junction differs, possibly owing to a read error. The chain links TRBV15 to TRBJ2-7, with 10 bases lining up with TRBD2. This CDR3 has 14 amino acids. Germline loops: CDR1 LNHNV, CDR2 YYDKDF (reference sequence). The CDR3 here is CASSRAGGSYEQYF. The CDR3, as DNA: TGTGCCAGCAGCCGAGCGGGGGGGTCCTACGAGCAGTACTTC.

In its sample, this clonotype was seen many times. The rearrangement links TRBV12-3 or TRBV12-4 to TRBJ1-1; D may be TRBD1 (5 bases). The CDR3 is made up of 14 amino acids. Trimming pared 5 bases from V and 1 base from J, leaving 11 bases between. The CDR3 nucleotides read TGTGCCAGCAGTCTCCCGACAGCGAACACTGAAGCTTTCTTT. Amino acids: CASSLPTANTEAFF.

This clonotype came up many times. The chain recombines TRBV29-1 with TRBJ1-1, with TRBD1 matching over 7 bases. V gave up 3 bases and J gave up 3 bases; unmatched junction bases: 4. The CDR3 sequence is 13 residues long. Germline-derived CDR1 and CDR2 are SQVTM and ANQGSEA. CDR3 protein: CSVETGYDTEAFF. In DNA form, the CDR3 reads TGCAGCGTTGAGACAGGGTATGACACTGAAGCTTTCTTT.

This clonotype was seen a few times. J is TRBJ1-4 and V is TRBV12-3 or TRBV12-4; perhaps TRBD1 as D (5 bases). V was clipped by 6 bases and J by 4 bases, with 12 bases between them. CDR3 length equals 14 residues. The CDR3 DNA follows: TGTGCCAGCAGGCCGACGGGGGGTAATGAAAAACTGTTTTTT. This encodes CASRPTGGNEKLFF.

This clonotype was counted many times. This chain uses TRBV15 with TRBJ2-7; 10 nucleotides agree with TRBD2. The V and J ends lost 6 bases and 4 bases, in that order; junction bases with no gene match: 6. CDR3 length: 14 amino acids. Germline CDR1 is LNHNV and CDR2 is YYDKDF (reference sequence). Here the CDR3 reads CATSPSGGFYEQYF. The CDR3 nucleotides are TGTGCCACCAGTCCTAGCGGGGGTTTTTACGAGCAGTACTTC.